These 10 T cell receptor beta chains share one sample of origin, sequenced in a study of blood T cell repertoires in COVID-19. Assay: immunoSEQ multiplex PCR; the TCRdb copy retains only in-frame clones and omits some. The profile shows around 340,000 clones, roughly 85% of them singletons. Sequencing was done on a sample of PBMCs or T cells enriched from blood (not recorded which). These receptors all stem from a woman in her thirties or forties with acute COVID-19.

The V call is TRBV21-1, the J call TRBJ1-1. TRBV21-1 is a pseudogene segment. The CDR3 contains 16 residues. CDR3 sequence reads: CASSNLPREVDTEAFF. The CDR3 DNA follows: TGTGCCAGCAGCAACTTACCCAGGGAGGTTGACACTGAAGCTTTCTTT.

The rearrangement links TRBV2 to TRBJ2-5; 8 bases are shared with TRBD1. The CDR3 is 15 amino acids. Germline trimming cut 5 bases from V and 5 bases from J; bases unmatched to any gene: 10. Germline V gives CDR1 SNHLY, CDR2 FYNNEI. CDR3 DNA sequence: TGTGCCAGCAGTCAACTGACAGGGGTTGGTGAGACCCAGTACTTC. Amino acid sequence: CASSQLTGVGETQYF.

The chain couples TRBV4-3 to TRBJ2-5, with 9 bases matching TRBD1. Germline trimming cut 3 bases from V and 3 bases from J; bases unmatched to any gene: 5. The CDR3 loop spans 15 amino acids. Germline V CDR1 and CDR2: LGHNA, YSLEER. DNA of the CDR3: TGCGCCAGCAGCCACGTGACAGGGGGGGAAGAGACCCAGTACTTC. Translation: CASSHVTGGEETQYF.

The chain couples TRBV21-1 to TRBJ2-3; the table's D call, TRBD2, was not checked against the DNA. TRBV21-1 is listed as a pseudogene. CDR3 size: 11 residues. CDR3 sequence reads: CAKINTDTQYF. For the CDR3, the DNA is TGTGCCAAAATAAACACAGATACGCAGTATTTT.

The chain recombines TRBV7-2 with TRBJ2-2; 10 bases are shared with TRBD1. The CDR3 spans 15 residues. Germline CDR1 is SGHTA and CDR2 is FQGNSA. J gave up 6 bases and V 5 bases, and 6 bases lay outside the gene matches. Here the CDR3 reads CASSQRTGGAGELFF. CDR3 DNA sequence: TGTGCCAGCAGCCAGAGGACAGGGGGGGCCGGGGAGCTGTTTTTT.

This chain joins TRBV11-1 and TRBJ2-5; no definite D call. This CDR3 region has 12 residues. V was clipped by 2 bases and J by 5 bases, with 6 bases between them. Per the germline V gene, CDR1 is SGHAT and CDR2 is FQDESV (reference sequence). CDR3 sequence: CASSLFRETQYF. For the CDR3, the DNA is TGTGCCAGCAGCTTATTCCGGGAGACCCAGTACTTC.

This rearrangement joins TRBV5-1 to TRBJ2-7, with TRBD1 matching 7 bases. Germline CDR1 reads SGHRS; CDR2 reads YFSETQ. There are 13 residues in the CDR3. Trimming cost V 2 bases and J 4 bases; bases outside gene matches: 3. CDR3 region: CASSFQTGYEQYF. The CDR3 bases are TGCGCCAGCAGCTTTCAGACAGGGTACGAGCAGTACTTC.

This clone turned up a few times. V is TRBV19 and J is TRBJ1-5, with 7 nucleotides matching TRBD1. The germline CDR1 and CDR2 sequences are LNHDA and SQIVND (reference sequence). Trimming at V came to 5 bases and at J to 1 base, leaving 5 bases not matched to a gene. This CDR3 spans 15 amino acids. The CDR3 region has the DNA TGTGCCAGTAGTTTCAGGGGGGAGAGCAATCAGCCCCAGCATTTT. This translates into CASSFRGESNQPQHF.

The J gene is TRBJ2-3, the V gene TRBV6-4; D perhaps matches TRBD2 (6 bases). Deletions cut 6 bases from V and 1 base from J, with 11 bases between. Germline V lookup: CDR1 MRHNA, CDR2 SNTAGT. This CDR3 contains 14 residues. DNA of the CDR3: TGTGCCAGCAGGGCATCGGGGGGCACAGATACGCAGTATTTT. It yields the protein CASRASGGTDTQYF.

CDR3 sequence: CASSPRTGTDTQYF. CDR3 coding DNA: TGTGCCAGCAGTCCCCGGACTGGTACAGATACGCAGTATTTT. This sequence joins TRBV6-5 and TRBJ2-3; tentative D call: TRBD2 (5 bases). The germline V gene has CDR1 MNHEY and CDR2 SVGAGI. The V gene lost 5 bases and the J gene lost 3 bases, with 12 bases spanning the gap. The CDR3 spans 14 residues.